The clone carrying this TCR beta chain was detected ten times or more. Its cognate antigen is unknown. This CDR3 region has 11 residues. Trimming shortened V by 3 bases and J by 6 bases, and 8 bases separated the two germline ends. Germline CDR1 reads DFQATT; CDR2 reads SNEGSKA (reference sequence). Both subsets, CD45RA+ naive and CD45RA-negative memory, were split from the CD4+ cells. The data stem from a study of shared clonotypes between healthy human individuals. Whole-study results and caveats: It was anticipated that sequencing depth would influence how many clonotypes donors shared.

The material for each subset, its genomic DNA, was split evenly across several immunoSEQ plates. The sorted-subset replicate PCRs were given around 200 ng DNA, which is 30,000 to 35,000 T cell genomes. Here immunoSEQ multiplex PCR was the method, and the copy in TCRdb shows in-frame clones only, minus some. Of around 1,100,000 clones in the sample, around three quarters were seen once. This chain connects TRBV20-1 to TRBJ1-2; no clear D gene. The sequence was collected from a man in his late teens or twenties in good health. Some clones in this sample may be carry-over from other donors' samples. The sequenced sample was memory CD4+ T cells from PBMCs. Specified subset: CD45RA-negative fraction. The CDR3 protein is CSASVLNGYTF. CDR3 nucleotide sequence: TGCAGTGCTAGCGTACTAAATGGCTACACCTTC.